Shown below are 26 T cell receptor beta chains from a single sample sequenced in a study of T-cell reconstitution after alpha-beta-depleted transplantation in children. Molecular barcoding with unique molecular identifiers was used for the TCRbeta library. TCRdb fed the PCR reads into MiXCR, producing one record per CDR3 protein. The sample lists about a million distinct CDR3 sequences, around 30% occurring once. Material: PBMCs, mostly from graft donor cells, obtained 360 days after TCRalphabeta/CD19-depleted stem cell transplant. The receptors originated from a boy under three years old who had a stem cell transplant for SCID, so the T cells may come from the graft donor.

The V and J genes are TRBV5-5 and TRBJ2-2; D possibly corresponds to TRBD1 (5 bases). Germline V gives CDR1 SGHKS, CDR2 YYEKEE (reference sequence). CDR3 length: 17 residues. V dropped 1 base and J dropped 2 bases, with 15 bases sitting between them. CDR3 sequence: CASSLSPDRANTGELFF. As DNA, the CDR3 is TGTGCCAGCAGCTTGTCCCCTGACAGAGCAAACACCGGGGAGCTGTTTTTT.

The CDR3 DNA sequence: TGCGCCAGCAGCTCAAGCCGACAGGGGTCCTACGAGCAGTACTTC. This encodes CASSSSRQGSYEQYF. The V and J genes are TRBV5-1 and TRBJ2-7, with TRBD1 identical over 8 bases. There are 15 residues in the CDR3. With V trimmed by 3 bases and J by 1 base, 6 bases remained unmatched. From germline, CDR1 is SGHRS and CDR2 YFSETQ.

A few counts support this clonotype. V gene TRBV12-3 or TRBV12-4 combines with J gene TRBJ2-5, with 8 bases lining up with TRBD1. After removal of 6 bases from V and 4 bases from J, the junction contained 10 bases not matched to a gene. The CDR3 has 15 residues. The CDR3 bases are TGTGCCAGCAGCCGAGTCCAGGGGGCGGGAGAGACCCAGTACTTC. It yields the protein CASSRVQGAGETQYF.

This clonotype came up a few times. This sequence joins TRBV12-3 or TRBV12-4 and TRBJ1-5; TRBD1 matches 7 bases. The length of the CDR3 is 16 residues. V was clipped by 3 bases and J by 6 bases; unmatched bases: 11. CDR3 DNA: TGTGCCAGCAGTTTGCCAGGGGGGGCCCGTGGTCAGCCCCAGCATTTT. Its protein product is CASSLPGGARGQPQHF.

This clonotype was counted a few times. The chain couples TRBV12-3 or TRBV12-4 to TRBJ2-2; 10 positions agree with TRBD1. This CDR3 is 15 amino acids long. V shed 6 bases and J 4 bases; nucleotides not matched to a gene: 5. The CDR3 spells CASRGQGMVTGELFF. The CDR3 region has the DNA TGTGCCAGCAGGGGACAGGGGATGGTCACCGGGGAGCTGTTTTTT.

CDR3 sequence (DNA): TGTGCCAGCAGCCAAGGGTGGCGGGGGGGCGGGGAAGAGACCCAGTACTTC. Translating it yields CASSQGWRGGGEETQYF. V usage is TRBV3-1 and J usage is TRBJ2-5; 9 bases match TRBD2. Germline CDR1 LGHDT, CDR2 YNNKEL (reference sequence). The CDR3 is 17 amino acids. V was pared by 1 base and J by 3 bases, with 9 bases of the junction left unmatched.

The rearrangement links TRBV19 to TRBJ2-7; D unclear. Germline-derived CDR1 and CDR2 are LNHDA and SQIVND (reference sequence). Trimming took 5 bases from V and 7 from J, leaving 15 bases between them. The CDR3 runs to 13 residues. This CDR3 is CASSPRHPLEQYF. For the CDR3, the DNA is TGTGCCAGTAGTCCCAGACATCCTTTGGAGCAGTACTTC.

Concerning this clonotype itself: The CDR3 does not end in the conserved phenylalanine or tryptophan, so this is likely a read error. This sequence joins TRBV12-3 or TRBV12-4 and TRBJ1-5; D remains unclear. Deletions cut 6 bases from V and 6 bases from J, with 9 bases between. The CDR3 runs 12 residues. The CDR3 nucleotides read TGTGCCAGCAGAGTCAATGGTCAGCCCCAGCATTAT. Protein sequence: CASRVNGQPQHY.

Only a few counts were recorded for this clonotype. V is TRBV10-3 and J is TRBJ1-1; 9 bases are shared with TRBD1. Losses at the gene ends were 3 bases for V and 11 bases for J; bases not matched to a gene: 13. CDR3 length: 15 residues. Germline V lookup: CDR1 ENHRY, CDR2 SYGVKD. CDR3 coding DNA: TGTGCCATCAGTGACCCGACAGGGGGACCCTCTGGGGCTTTCTTT. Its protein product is CAISDPTGGPSGAFF.

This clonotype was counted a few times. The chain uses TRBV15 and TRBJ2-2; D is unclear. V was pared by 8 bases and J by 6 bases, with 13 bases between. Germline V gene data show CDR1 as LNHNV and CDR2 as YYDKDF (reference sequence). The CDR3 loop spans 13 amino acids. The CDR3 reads CATSGPRAGELFF. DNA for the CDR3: TGTGCCACCTCCGGGCCCCGAGCCGGGGAGCTGTTTTTT. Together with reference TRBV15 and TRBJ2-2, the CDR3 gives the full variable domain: DAMVIQNPRYQVTQFGKPVTLSCSQTLNHNVMYWYQQKSSQAPKLLFHYYDKDFNNEADTPDNFQSRRPNTSFCFLDIRSPGLGDTAMYLCATSGPRAGELFFGEGSRLTVL.

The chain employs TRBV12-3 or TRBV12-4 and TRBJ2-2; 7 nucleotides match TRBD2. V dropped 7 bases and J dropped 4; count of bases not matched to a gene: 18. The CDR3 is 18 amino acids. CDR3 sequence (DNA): TGTGCCAGCATCCCCGGGACTACGGCTGCATTGGGCACCGGGGAGCTGTTTTTT. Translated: CASIPGTTAALGTGELFF.

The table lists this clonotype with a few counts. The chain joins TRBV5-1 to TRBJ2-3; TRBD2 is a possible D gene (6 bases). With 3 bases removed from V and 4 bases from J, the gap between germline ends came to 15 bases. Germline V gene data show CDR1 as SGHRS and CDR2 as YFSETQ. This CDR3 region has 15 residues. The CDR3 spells CASSWWDSGADTQYF. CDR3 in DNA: TGCGCCAGCAGCTGGTGGGACTCGGGCGCAGATACGCAGTATTTT. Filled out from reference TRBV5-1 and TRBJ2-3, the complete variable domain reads KAGVTQTPRYLIKTRGQQVTLSCSPISGHRSVSWYQQTPGQGLQFLFEYFSETQRNKGNFPGRFSGRQFSNSRSEMNVSTLELGDSALYLCASSWWDSGADTQYFGPGTRLTVL.

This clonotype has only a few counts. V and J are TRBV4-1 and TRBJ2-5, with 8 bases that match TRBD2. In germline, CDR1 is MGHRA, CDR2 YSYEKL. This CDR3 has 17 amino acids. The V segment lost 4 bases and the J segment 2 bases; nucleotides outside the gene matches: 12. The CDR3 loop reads CASSPIGSGGKQETQYF. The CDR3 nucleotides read TGCGCCAGCAGCCCCATCGGCAGCGGGGGCAAACAAGAGACCCAGTACTTC.

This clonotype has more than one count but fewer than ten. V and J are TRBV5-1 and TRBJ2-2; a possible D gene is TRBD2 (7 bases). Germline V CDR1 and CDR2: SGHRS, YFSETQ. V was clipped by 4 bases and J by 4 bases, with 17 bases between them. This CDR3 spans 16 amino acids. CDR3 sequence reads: CASSRGGGDLTGELFF. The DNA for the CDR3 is TGCGCCAGCAGCCGCGGGGGCGGGGACCTCACCGGGGAGCTGTTTTTT.

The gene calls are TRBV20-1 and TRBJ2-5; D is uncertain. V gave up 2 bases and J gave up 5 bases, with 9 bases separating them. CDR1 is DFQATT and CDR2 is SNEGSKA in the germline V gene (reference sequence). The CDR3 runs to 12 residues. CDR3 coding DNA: TGCAGTGCTAGACCCTTTTCGGAGACCCAGTACTTC. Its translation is CSARPFSETQYF.

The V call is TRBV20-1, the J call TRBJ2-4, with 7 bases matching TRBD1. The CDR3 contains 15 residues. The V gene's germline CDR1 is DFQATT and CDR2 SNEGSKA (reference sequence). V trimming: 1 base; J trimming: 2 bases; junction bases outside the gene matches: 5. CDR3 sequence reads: CSARVDRLSKNIQYF. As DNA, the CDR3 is TGCAGTGCTAGAGTGGACAGGCTTTCCAAAAACATTCAGTACTTC.

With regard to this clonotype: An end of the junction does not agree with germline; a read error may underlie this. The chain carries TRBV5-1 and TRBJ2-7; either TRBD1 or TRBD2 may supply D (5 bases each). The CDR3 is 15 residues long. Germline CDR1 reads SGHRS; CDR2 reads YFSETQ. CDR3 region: CASSLGTGSFYDQYF. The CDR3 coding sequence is TGCGCCAGCAGCTTAGGGACCGGATCGTTCTACGACCAGTACTTC.

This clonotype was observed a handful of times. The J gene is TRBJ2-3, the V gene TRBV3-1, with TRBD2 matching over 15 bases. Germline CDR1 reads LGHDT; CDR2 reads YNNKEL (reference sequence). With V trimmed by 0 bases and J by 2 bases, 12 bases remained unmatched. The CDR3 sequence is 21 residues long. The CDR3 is CASSQEDTPGTSGGPTDTQYF. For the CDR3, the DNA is TGTGCCAGCAGCCAAGAAGACACCCCCGGGACTAGCGGGGGGCCCACAGATACGCAGTATTTT.

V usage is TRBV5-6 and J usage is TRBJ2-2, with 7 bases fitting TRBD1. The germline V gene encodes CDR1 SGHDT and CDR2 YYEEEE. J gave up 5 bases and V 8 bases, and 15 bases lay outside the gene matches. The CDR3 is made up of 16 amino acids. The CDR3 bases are TGTGCCAGGGGCCCCGTGGGACAGCAACATACCGGGGAGCTGTTTTTT. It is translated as CARGPVGQQHTGELFF.

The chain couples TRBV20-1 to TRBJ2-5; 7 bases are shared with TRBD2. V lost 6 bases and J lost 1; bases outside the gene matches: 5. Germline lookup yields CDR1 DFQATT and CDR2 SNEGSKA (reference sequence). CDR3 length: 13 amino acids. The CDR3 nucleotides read TGCAGTGCCGGGCGGGGGTTCCAAGAGACCCAGTACTTC. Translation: CSAGRGFQETQYF.

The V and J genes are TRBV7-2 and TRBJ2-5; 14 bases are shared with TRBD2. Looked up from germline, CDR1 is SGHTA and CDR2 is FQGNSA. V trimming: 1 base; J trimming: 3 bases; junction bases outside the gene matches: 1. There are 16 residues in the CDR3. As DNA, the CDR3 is TGTGCCAGCAGCTTAGTGACTAGCGGGGGGGAAGAGACCCAGTACTTC. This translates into CASSLVTSGGEETQYF.

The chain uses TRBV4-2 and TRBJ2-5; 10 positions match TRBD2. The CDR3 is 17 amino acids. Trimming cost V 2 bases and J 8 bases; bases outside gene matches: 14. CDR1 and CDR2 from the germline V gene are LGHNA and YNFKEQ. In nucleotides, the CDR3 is TGTGCCAGCAGCCAACGACTAGCGGGCCATGAACTGATAACCCAGTACTTC. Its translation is CASSQRLAGHELITQYF.

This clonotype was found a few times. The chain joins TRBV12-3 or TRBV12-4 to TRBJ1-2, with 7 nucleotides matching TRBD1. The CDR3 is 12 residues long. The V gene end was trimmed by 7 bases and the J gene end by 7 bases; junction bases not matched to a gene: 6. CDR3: CASKTGVGGYTF. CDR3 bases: TGTGCCAGCAAAACAGGGGTGGGTGGCTACACCTTC.

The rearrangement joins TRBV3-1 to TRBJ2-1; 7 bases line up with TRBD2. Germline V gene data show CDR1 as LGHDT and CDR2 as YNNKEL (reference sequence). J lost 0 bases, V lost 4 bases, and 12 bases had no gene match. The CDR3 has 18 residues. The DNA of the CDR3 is TGTGCCAGCAGCCCAAGCGGACCCGGGGGGAGCTCCTACAATGAGCAGTTCTTC. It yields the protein CASSPSGPGGSSYNEQFF.

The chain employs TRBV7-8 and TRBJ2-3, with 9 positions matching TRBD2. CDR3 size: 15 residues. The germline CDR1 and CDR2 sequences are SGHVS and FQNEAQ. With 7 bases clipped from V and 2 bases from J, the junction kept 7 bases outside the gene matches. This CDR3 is CASTAQRGVTDTQYF. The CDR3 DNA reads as TGTGCCAGCACCGCACAGCGGGGGGTCACAGATACGCAGTATTTT.

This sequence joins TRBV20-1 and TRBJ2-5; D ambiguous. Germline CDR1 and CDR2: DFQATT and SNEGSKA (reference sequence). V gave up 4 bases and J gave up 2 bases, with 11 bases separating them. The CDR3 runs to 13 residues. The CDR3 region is CSANGVGQETQYF. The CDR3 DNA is TGCAGTGCTAACGGAGTGGGGCAAGAGACCCAGTACTTC.